This section outlines one T cell receptor (beta chain) sequence together with its context. The sample belongs to a study of T cells in Graves' hyperthyroidism and ophthalmopathy. Trimming pared 8 bases from V and 4 bases from J, leaving 14 bases between. The CDR3 totals 13 residues. Germline V lookup: CDR1 SEHNR, CDR2 FQNEAQ (reference sequence). TCR beta CDR3 regions were amplified from RNA. The HTBI set primed first-round TCR CDR3 RT-PCR. TCRdb reprocessed the multiplex PCR reads with MiXCR, giving one entry per CDR3 protein. The data contain about 380,000 distinct CDR3 sequences, roughly 18% of them singletons.

The sequenced sample consisted of blood. This sequence joins TRBV7-9 and TRBJ1-1; maybe TRBD1 (5 bases). This clonotype was obtained from a man in his late teens or twenties with Graves' ophthalmopathy. In nucleotides, the CDR3 is TGTGCCAGCGGTGACGAGGGGAGCACTGAAGCTTTCTTT. This encodes CASGDEGSTEAFF. The full variable domain, its missing parts supplied by reference TRBV7-9 and TRBJ1-1, is DTGVSQNPRHKITKRGQNVTFRCDPISEHNRLYWYRQTLGQGPEFLTYFQNEAQLEKSRLLSDRFSAERPKGSFSTLEIQRTEQGDSAMYLCASGDEGSTEAFFGQGTRLTVV.